This T cell receptor (beta chain) stems from a study of T cells after posttransplantation cyclophosphamide. Many counts were recorded for this clone. Profiled with immunoSEQ multiplex PCR; TCRdb holds only in-frame clones, not every one. In total the sample includes about 38,000 clones, none of them seen once. Germline loops: CDR1 LNHNV, CDR2 YYDKDF (reference sequence). The length of the CDR3 is 14 residues. V dropped 1 base and J dropped 2 bases, with 8 bases sitting between them. The clonotype originates from a man between 45 and 60 years old in good health, CMV-negative, and a related stem cell transplant donor. Material: PBMCs. The chain is built from TRBV15 and TRBJ1-1, with D unclear. The CDR3 coding sequence is TGTGCCACCAGCAGAGGCGGAGATAACACTGAAGCTTTCTTT. This sequence encodes CATSRGGDNTEAFF.